This T cell receptor (beta chain) was obtained from a study of radiotherapy plus CTLA-4 blockade in lung cancer. The data were produced by immunoSEQ multiplex PCR, yet TCRdb's version contains in-frame clones alone and is incomplete. The sample lists tens of thousands of clones, around 90% occurring once. The CDR3 length is 14 residues. Trimming pared 0 bases from V and 7 bases from J, leaving 13 bases between. Germline V gene sequence: CDR1 SGHDN, CDR2 FVKESK. The clonotype originates from a human donor with non-small cell lung cancer who had stable disease on radiotherapy plus ipilimumab. The source was peripheral blood, collected from a patient treated with radiotherapy plus ipilimumab. This chain joins TRBV14 and TRBJ2-7; maybe TRBD1 (5 bases). Here the CDR3 DNA reads TGTGCCAGCAGCCAAGAACACAGGCCAGGGGAGCAGTACTTC. Translation: CASSQEHRPGEQYF.